These 8 T cell receptor beta chains were all obtained from the same sample, sequenced in a study of blood T cell repertoires in COVID-19. Measured with immunoSEQ multiplex PCR; TCRdb has only the in-frame clones, and not every one. The data hold under 65,000 clones, with 90% observed a single time. The sequenced sample was peripheral blood. These receptors originate from a woman of 80 years or more with active COVID-19.

The chain couples TRBV11-2 to TRBJ2-6, with 7 nucleotides matching TRBD1. There are 20 residues in the CDR3. V lost 0 bases to trimming and J lost 0 bases; unmatched junction nucleotides: 11. The germline gives CDR1 SGHAT, CDR2 FQNNGV. CDR3 bases: TGTGCCAGCAGCTTAGATAAGGGGCGGACAGGAGACTCTGGGGCCAACGTCCTGACTTTC. Its translation is CASSLDKGRTGDSGANVLTF.

At least ten counts were recorded for this clone. The rearrangement uses TRBV7-7 and TRBJ1-2; 7 bases agree with TRBD1. V lost 3 bases, J lost 8 bases, and 9 bases stayed unmatched. CDR1 is SSHAT, CDR2 FNYEAQ, per germline (reference sequence). This CDR3 region has 14 residues. CDR3 nucleotides: TGTGCCAGCAGCTTCTGGGGACAGACGGGAGGCTACACCTTC. It translates to CASSFWGQTGGYTF.

This clone showed up just once. The chain employs TRBV15 and TRBJ2-2, with 8 nucleotides matching TRBD1. The germline V gene encodes CDR1 LNHNV and CDR2 YYDKDF (reference sequence). The CDR3 totals 16 residues. With 1 base clipped from V and 7 bases from J, the junction kept 8 bases outside the gene matches. The CDR3 spells CATSRGRDRSHGELFF. DNA of the CDR3: TGTGCCACCAGCAGAGGCAGGGACAGGAGTCACGGGGAGCTGTTTTTT.

This clone was seen a single time. The rearrangement joins TRBV19 to TRBJ2-3; D is perhaps TRBD2 (5 bases). Trimming took 5 bases from V and 4 from J, leaving 16 bases between them. The CDR3 covers 15 residues. CDR1 is LNHDA and CDR2 is SQIVND in the germline V gene (reference sequence). The CDR3 bases are TGTGCCAGTAGTTACCATAAGGGAGAAGCAGATACGCAGTATTTT. Its protein is CASSYHKGEADTQYF.

The rearrangement uses TRBV27 and TRBJ2-2; 7 nucleotides line up with TRBD1. V shed 4 bases, J shed 0 bases, and the junction held 17 bases outside the gene matches. The CDR3 spans 20 residues. Germline V gives CDR1 MNHEY, CDR2 SMNVEV (reference sequence). The CDR3 DNA sequence: TGTGCCAGCAGTTCCCGGAAAGGAACCGGGACAGAGGCGAACACCGGGGAGCTGTTTTTT. Protein product: CASSSRKGTGTEANTGELFF.

The chain couples TRBV6-2 or TRBV6-3 to TRBJ2-3; 11 bases are shared with TRBD2. The CDR3 length is 15 residues. The junction had 6 bases not matched to a gene; V was cut back by 7 bases and J by 3 bases. CDR1 is MNHEY, CDR2 SVGEGT, per germline. CDR3 nucleotides: TGTGCCAGCATCCCCTCTAGCGGGAGGACAGATACGCAGTATTTT. This sequence encodes CASIPSSGRTDTQYF.

V usage is TRBV5-1 and J usage is TRBJ1-6; 7 bases align to TRBD1. CDR1 is SGHRS and CDR2 is YFSETQ in the germline V gene. With V trimmed by 0 bases and J by 0 bases, 6 bases remained unmatched. There are 18 residues in the CDR3. The CDR3 nucleotides are TGCGCCAGCAGCTTGGCCCAGGGGGGAAGCTCCTATAATTCACCCCTCCACTTT. Amino acid sequence: CASSLAQGGSSYNSPLHF.

The chain joins TRBV28 to TRBJ2-7; 10 bases line up with TRBD2. V lost 5 bases, J lost 6 bases, and 4 bases stayed unmatched. CDR1 is MDHEN, CDR2 SYDVKM, per germline. The CDR3 is made up of 13 amino acids. In DNA form, the CDR3 reads TGTGCCAGCAGTAGGACTAGCGGCTTCGAGCAGTACTTC. Its translation: CASSRTSGFEQYF.